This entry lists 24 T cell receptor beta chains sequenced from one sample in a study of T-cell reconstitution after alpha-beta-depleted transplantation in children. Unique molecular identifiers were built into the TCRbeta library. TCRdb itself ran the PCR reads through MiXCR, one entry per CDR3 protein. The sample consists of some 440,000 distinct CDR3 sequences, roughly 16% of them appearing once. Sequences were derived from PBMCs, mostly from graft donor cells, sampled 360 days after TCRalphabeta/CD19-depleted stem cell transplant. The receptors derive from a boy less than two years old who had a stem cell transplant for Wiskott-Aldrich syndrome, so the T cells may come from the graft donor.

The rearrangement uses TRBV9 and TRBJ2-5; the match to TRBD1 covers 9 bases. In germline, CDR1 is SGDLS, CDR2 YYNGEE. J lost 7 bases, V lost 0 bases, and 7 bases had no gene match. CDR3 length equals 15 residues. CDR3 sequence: CASSVGGDRAGTQYF. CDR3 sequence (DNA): TGTGCCAGCAGCGTAGGAGGGGACAGGGCAGGGACCCAGTACTTC.

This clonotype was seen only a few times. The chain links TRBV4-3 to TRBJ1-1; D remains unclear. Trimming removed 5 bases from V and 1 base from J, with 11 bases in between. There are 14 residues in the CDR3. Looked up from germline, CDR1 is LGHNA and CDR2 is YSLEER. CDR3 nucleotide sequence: TGCGCCAGCAGCTCCGGACGGAAGAACACTGAAGCTTTCTTT. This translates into CASSSGRKNTEAFF.

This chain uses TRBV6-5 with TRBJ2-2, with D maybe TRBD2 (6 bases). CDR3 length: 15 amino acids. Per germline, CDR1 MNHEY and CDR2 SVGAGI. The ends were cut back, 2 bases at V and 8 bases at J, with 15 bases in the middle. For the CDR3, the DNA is TGTGCCAGCAGTTACGGGACGAAAGGGAGGGGGGAGCTGTTTTTT. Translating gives CASSYGTKGRGELFF.

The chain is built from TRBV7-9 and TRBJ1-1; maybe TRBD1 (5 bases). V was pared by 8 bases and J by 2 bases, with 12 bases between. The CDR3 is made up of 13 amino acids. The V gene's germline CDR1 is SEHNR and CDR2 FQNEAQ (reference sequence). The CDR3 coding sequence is TGTGCCAGCGCCGCCAGGGCCAACACTGAAGCTTTCTTT. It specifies CASAARANTEAFF.

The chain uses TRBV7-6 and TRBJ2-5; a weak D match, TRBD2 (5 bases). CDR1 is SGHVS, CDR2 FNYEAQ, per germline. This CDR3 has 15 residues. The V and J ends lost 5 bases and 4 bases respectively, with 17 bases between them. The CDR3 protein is CASSISAVPRETQYF. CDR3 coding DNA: TGTGCCAGCAGCATTAGCGCGGTACCAAGAGAGACCCAGTACTTC. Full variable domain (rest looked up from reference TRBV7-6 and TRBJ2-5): GAGVSQSPRYKVTKRGQDVALRCDPISGHVSLYWYRQALGQGPEFLTYFNYEAQQDKSGLPNDRFSAERPEGSISTLTIQRTEQRDSAMYRCASSISAVPRETQYFGPGTRLLVL.

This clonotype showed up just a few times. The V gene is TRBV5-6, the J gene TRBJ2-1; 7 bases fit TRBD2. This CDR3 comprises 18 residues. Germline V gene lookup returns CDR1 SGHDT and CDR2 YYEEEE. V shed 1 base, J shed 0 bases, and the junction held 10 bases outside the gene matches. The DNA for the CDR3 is TGTGCCAGCAGCTTGTTGTACCTAACTAGCGTCTCCTACAATGAGCAGTTCTTC. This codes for CASSLLYLTSVSYNEQFF.

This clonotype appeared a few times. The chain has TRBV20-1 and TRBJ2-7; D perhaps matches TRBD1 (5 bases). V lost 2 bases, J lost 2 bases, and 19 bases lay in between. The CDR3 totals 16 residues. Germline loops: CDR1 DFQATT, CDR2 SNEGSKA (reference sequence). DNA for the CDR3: TGCAGTGCTAGAAAGATTAGGACATCGAGGACCTACGAGCAGTACTTC. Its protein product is CSARKIRTSRTYEQYF.

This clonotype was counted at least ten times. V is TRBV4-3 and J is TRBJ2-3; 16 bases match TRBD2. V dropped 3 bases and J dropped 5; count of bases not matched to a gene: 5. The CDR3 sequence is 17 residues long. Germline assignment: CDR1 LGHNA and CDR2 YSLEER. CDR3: CASSQGLAGGPGDTQYF. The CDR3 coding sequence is TGCGCCAGCAGCCAGGGACTAGCGGGAGGGCCCGGAGATACGCAGTATTTT.

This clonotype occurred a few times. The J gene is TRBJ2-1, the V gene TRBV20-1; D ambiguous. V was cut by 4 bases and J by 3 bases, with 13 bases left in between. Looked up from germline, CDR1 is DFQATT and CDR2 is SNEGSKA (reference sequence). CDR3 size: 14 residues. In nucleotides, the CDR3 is TGCAGTGCTAACGGCTACTCTCTCTACAATGAGCAGTTCTTC. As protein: CSANGYSLYNEQFF.

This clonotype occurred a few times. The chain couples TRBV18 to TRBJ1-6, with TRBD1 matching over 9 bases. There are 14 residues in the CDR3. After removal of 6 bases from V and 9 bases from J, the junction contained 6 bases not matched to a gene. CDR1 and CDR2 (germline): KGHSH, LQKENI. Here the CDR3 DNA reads TGTGCCAGCTCGACGGGACAGGGCGCTTCACCCCTCCACTTT. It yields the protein CASSTGQGASPLHF.

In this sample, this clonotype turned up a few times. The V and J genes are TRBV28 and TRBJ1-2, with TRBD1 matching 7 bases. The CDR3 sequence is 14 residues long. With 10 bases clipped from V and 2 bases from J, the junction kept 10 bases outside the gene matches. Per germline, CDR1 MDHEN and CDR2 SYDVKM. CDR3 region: CATLGEGANYGYTF. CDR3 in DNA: TGTGCCACCCTGGGGGAGGGGGCGAACTATGGCTACACCTTC.

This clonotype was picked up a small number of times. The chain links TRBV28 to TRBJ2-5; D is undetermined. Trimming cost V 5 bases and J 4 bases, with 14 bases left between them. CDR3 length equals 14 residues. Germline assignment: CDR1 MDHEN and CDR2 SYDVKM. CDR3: CASSPRQVGETQYF. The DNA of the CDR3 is TGTGCCAGCAGTCCCCGCCAGGTGGGAGAGACCCAGTACTTC.

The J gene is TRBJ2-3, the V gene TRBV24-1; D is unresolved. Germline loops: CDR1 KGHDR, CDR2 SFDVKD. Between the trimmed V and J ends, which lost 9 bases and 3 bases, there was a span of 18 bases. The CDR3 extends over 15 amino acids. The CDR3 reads CATQWRHSWTDTQYF. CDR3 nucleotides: TGTGCCACCCAGTGGCGGCATAGTTGGACAGATACGCAGTATTTT.

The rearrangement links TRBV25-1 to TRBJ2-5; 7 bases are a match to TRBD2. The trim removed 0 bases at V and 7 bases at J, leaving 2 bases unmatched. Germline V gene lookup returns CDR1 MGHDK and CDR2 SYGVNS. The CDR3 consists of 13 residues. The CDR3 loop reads CASSEYPGGTQYF. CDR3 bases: TGTGCCAGCAGTGAATACCCGGGGGGGACCCAGTACTTC.

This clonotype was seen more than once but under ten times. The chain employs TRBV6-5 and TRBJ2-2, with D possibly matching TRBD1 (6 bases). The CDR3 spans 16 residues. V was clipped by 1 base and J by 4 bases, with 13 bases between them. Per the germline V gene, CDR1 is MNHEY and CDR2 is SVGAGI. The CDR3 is CASSYFQGIGTGELFF. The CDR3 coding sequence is TGTGCCAGCAGTTACTTTCAGGGGATTGGCACCGGGGAGCTGTTTTTT.

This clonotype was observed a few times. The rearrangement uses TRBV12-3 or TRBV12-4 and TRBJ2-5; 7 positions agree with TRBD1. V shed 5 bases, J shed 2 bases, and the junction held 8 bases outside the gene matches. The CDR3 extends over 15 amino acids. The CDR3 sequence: CASSIDRVSQETQYF. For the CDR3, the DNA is TGTGCCAGCAGTATTGACAGGGTCTCACAAGAGACCCAGTACTTC.

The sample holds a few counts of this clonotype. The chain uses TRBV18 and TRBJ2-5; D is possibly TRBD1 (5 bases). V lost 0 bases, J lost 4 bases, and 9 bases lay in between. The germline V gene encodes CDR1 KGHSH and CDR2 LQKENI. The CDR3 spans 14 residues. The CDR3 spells CASSPPSQGETQYF. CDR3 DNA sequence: TGTGCCAGCTCACCACCTAGTCAGGGAGAGACCCAGTACTTC.

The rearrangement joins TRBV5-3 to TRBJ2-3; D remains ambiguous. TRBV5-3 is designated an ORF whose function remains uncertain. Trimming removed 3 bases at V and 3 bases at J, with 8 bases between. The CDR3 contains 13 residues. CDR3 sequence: CARSSAPTDTQYF. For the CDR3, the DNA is TGTGCCAGAAGCTCCGCCCCTACAGATACGCAGTATTTT.

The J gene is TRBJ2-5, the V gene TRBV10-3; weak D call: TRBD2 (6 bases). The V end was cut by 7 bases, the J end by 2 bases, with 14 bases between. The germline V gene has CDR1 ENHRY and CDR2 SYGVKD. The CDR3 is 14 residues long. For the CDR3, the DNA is TGTGCCATCATAGGAGGGACCCTTCAAGAGACCCAGTACTTC. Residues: CAIIGGTLQETQYF.

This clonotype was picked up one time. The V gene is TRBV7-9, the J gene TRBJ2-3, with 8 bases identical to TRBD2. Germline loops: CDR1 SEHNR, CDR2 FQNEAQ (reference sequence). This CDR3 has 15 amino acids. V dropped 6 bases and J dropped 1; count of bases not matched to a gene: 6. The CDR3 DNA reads TGTGCCAGCAGGCCGGGACTAGGACGCACAGATACGCAGTATTTT. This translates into CASRPGLGRTDTQYF.

Written as DNA, the CDR3 is TGCGCCAGCAGTGAAGTGACAGGGGTCGGGGAGACCCAGTACTTC. It is translated as CASSEVTGVGETQYF. The rearrangement links TRBV10-2 to TRBJ2-5; 8 bases line up with TRBD1. Trimming cost V 3 bases and J 5 bases; bases outside gene matches: 8. The CDR3 length is 15 residues. The germline V gene has CDR1 WSHSY and CDR2 SAAADI.

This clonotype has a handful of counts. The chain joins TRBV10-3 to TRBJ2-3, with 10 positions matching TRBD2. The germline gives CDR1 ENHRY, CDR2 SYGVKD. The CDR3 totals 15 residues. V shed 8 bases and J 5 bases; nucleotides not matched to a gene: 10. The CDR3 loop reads CAIGLAGVTRDTQYF. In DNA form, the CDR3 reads TGTGCCATCGGGCTAGCGGGGGTGACACGAGATACGCAGTATTTT.

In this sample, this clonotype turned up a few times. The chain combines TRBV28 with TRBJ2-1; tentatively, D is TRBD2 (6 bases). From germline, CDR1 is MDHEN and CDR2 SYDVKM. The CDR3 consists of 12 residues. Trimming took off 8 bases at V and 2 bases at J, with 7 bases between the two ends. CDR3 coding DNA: TGTGCCAGCTGGGGGGCCTACAATGAGCAGTTCTTC. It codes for CASWGAYNEQFF.

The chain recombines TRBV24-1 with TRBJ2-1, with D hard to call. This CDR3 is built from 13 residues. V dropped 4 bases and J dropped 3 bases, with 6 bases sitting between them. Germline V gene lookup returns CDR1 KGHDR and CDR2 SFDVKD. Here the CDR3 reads CATSDPIYNEQFF. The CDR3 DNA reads TGTGCCACCAGTGACCCGATCTACAATGAGCAGTTCTTC.